Listed below are T cell receptor beta chains from one sample, sequenced in a study of blood T cell repertoires in COVID-19. Sequenced by immunoSEQ multiplex PCR; TCRdb stores in-frame clones only, minus some. Of about 200,000 clones in the sample, around 79% were seen once. The sequencing input was peripheral blood. These receptors were obtained from a woman in her 40s with COVID-19, enrolled during active disease. Both conserved end residues are part of each CDR3. The D gene is left open where the match is weak. Some rows mark clone size as missing; the rest say once, few, many or name a class of expanded clone.

clone_size j_call d_call v_call cdr3_aa cdr3_nt
. TRBJ1-2 . TRBV3-1/TRBV3-2 CASSQVPGPNGYGYTF TGTGCCAGCAGCCAAGTTCCAGGGCCTAACGGCTATGGCTACACCTTC
once TRBJ2-5 . TRBV2 CASSERGGRSLQETQYF TGTGCCAGCAGTGAAAGGGGGGGTCGAAGCCTCCAAGAGACCCAGTACTTC
once TRBJ2-7 TRBD1 TRBV27 CASSPLRTGPYEQYF TGTGCCAGCAGTCCCCTCCGGACAGGTCCCTACGAGCAGTACTTC
. TRBJ1-5 TRBD1 TRBV30 CAWSRRGQQPQHF TGTGCCTGGAGTAGAAGGGGGCAGCAGCCCCAGCATTTT
many TRBJ2-7 TRBD2 TRBV2 CASLAGGYEQYF TGTGCCAGCCTAGCGGGAGGGTACGAGCAGTACTTC
. TRBJ1-2 . TRBV19 CASSIVPARQVGGYTF TGTGCCAGTAGTATCGTCCCGGCACGACAGGTCGGAGGCTACACCTTC
. TRBJ1-2 TRBD1 TRBV15 CATSRDTGGQGGYTF TGTGCCACCAGCAGAGATACAGGGGGCCAAGGTGGCTACACCTTC
. TRBJ2-1 . TRBV5-1 CASSFGWASEDEQFF TGCGCCAGCAGCTTTGGTTGGGCTAGCGAGGATGAGCAGTTCTTC
. TRBJ1-2 . TRBV6-1 CASSEGGEGGYTF TGTGCCAGCAGTGAAGGGGGTGAGGGTGGCTACACCTTC
. TRBJ1-1 . TRBV6-6 CASRRGLNTEAFF TGTGCCAGCAGAAGAGGTCTGAACACTGAAGCTTTCTTT
. TRBJ2-3 . TRBV5-6 CASSFGGPDTQYF TGTGCCAGCAGCTTCGGGGGTCCAGATACGCAGTATTTT
. TRBJ2-1 . TRBV7-3 CASSLLDSHNEQFF TGTGCCAGCAGCTTATTGGACAGCCACAATGAGCAGTTCTTC
. TRBJ2-1 TRBD2 TRBV6-4 CASSDGGTSDEQFF TGTGCCAGCAGTGACGGGGGGACTAGTGATGAGCAGTTCTTC
few TRBJ1-5 . TRBV19 CASSALTGLGQPQHF TGTGCCAGTAGCGCCCTCACAGGGTTGGGACAGCCCCAGCATTTT
. TRBJ2-1 . TRBV27 CASSLSLTGVQFF TGTGCCAGCAGTTTATCTCTCACGGGGGTACAGTTCTTC
few TRBJ1-4 . TRBV11-2 CASSLGGHPLGEKLFF TGTGCCAGCAGCTTAGGGGGACACCCTTTAGGGGAAAAACTGTTTTTT
. TRBJ2-1 TRBD2 TRBV25-1 CASRLAASYNEQFF TGTGCCAGCAGACTAGCGGCCTCCTACAATGAGCAGTTCTTC
few TRBJ2-5 . TRBV7-2 CASILAGTETQYF TGTGCCAGCATCCTTGCGGGGACCGAGACCCAGTACTTC
. TRBJ1-1 TRBD1 TRBV7-6 CASSRQGGTEAFF TGTGCCAGCAGCCGACAGGGAGGTACTGAAGCTTTCTTT
. TRBJ2-7 TRBD1 TRBV5-8 CASSRTGAYEQYF TGTGCCAGCAGCCGGACAGGGGCCTACGAGCAGTACTTC
. TRBJ2-5 TRBD2 TRBV9 CASSAAPGLGVETQYF TGTGCCAGCAGCGCCGCACCGGGACTAGGCGTTGAGACCCAGTACTTC
. TRBJ1-5 . TRBV10-1 CARRDFGNQPQHF TGCGCCAGGCGGGACTTTGGGAATCAGCCCCAGCATTTT
few TRBJ1-1 . TRBV7-9 CASSQRTGNTEAFF TGTGCCAGCAGCCAACGAACAGGGAACACTGAAGCTTTCTTT
. TRBJ2-1 TRBD1 TRBV4-1 CASSQTGTGNNEQFF TGCGCCAGCAGCCAAACCGGGACAGGGAACAATGAGCAGTTCTTC
. TRBJ1-5 TRBD1 TRBV19 CASSIWDSLRRQPQHF TGTGCCAGTAGTATTTGGGACAGCTTAAGACGACAGCCCCAGCATTTT
. TRBJ2-7 . TRBV12-3/TRBV12-4 CASSFLATYEQYF TGTGCCAGCAGTTTTTTAGCGACCTACGAGCAGTACTTC
. TRBJ1-5 TRBD1 TRBV7-2 CASSLDAGGSDQPQHF TGTGCCAGCAGCTTAGATGCAGGGGGCTCGGATCAGCCCCAGCATTTT
. TRBJ2-7 TRBD2 TRBV19 CASKAGNQYEQYF TGTGCCAGTAAAGCGGGGAATCAGTACGAGCAGTACTTC
. TRBJ2-5 . TRBV6-5 CASRTDQETQYF TGTGCCTCAAGGACAGATCAAGAGACCCAGTACTTC
. TRBJ1-2 . TRBV29-1 CSVDTAENYGYTF TGCAGCGTTGATACGGCGGAAAACTATGGCTACACCTTC
. TRBJ2-3 . TRBV7-5 CVRSSRDRGLADTQYF TGTGTCAGAAGTTCCCGGGACAGGGGCCTCGCAGATACGCAGTATTTT
. TRBJ1-1 . TRBV2 CASSADMNTEAFF TGTGCCAGCAGTGCAGACATGAACACTGAAGCTTTCTTT
. TRBJ2-1 TRBD1 TRBV15 CATSRVRDSSYNEQFF TGTGCCACCAGCAGAGTTCGGGACAGCTCCTACAATGAGCAGTTCTTC
. TRBJ2-7 TRBD2 TRBV25-1 CASSERREDSLHLYEQYF TGTGCCAGCAGTGAAAGACGGGAGGACTCACTCCACCTCTACGAGCAGTACTTC
. TRBJ1-1 . TRBV6-5 CASRPPGADTEAFF TGTGCCAGCAGACCCCCAGGGGCGGACACTGAAGCTTTCTTT
. TRBJ2-7 . TRBV7-9 CASSLDRTSYEQYF TGTGCCAGCAGCTTAGACAGGACCTCCTACGAGCAGTACTTC
. TRBJ2-1 TRBD2 TRBV6-4 CASSLAGDLDEQFF TGTGCCAGCAGTCTAGCGGGAGATTTAGATGAGCAGTTCTTC
. TRBJ2-1 TRBD2 TRBV7-9 CASRREREYNEQFF TGTGCCAGCCGCCGAGAGCGGGAATACAATGAGCAGTTCTTC
once TRBJ1-4 . TRBV6-5 CASSTPGGHEKLFF TGTGCCAGCAGTACCCCGGGAGGGCATGAAAAACTGTTTTTT
. TRBJ2-6 . TRBV5-4 CASSGQRGSSGANVLTF TGTGCCAGCAGCGGGCAGAGGGGGTCCTCTGGGGCCAACGTCCTGACTTTC
. TRBJ2-1 TRBD2 TRBV6-4 CASSDSTSGDPQFF TGTGCCAGCAGTGACTCGACTAGCGGGGATCCTCAGTTCTTC
. TRBJ2-1 . TRBV6-5 CASIQGMSRDEQFF TGTGCCAGCATACAGGGTATGAGTAGGGATGAGCAGTTCTTC
. TRBJ2-7 . TRBV7-2 CASSRLDYKQYF TGTGCCAGCAGCAGACTAGACTACAAGCAGTACTTC
few TRBJ1-1 . TRBV6-1 CASSEYRMNTEAFF TGTGCCAGCAGTGAATACAGGATGAACACTGAAGCTTTCTTT
few TRBJ1-1 TRBD1 TRBV5-5 CASSLEGGGTEAFF TGTGCCAGCAGCTTGGAAGGGGGCGGCACTGAAGCTTTCTTT
. TRBJ2-5 . TRBV5-4 CASSHMTSPGQETQYF TGTGCCAGCAGCCATATGACAAGCCCGGGGCAAGAGACCCAGTACTTC
. TRBJ1-2 . TRBV19 CASSVTGGGKYGYTF TGTGCCAGTAGTGTGACTGGTGGAGGAAAGTATGGCTACACCTTC
. TRBJ2-3 . TRBV7-6 CASSLVAGGTKDF .
. TRBJ1-1 . TRBV4-1 CASSQAGEGGTEAFF TGCGCCAGCAGCCAAGCTGGGGAGGGTGGGACTGAAGCTTTCTTT